One TCR beta chain is described in this entry. The antigen remains undetermined. The length of the CDR3 is 16 residues. Germline V lookup: CDR1 SGHRS, CDR2 YFSETQ. It was from whole blood, with no T cell sorting, that total RNA was isolated. The sample is drawn from a study of monozygotic twins with inflammatory bowel disease. General study points: Clonotypes shared with others were fewer in IBD patients than in healthy twins, especially with disease activity.

The unique tags termed UMIs, each holding a 6-nucleotide sample barcode, were added by means of template switching. TCRdb re-called the 5' RACE reads, yielding one record per CDR3 amino acid sequence without DNA. The repertoire table contains about 210,000 distinct CDR3 sequences. The TCR originated in a human donor with ulcerative colitis or Crohn's disease, or a healthy co-twin of an affected twin (not recorded which). The sequencing input was blood. The chain has TRBV5-1 and TRBJ2-1; as DNA is missing, the TRBD1 call by TCRdb cannot be tested. The CDR3 sequence is CASSLTGGGSYNEQFF.